A selection of T cell receptor beta chains follows, all from one sample in a study of cytomegalovirus exposure and HLA in healthy donors. Method: immunoSEQ multiplex PCR; TCRdb's copy keeps in-frame clones and lacks some. The sample gives about 310,000 clones, approximately 85% of which show up once; roughly 0.88% is in the top ten. The sequenced sample was PBMCs. The receptor set was obtained from a man aged 30 to 39 in good health and CMV-seronegative. The CDR3 runs from the conserved cysteine through the conserved F or W. Each record gives: clone size, D gene, V gene, J gene, CDR3 protein, CDR3 DNA. A D gene is named only where the DNA matches it firmly. A row's size may be missing; if present it is once, few, many or a size class.

>.|TRBD1|TRBV5-6|TRBJ2-7
CASRPAGDRANEQYF
TGTGCCAGCAGGCCTGCGGGGGACAGGGCAAACGAGCAGTACTTC
>.|.|TRBV6-6|TRBJ1-2
CASSYSPRDGYTF
TGTGCCAGCAGTTACTCTCCCCGGGATGGCTACACCTTC
>.|.|TRBV6-5|TRBJ1-3
CATATYFSGNTIYF
TGTGCCACCGCAACTTATTTCTCTGGAAACACCATATATTTT
>few|.|TRBV7-9|TRBJ1-1
CASSSQNRENTEAFF
TGTGCCAGCAGCTCCCAGAACAGGGAGAACACTGAAGCTTTCTTT
>few|.|TRBV2|TRBJ1-2
CASRSSRGYTF
TGTGCCAGCAGGTCTTCGCGTGGCTACACCTTC
>few|TRBD1|TRBV5-6|TRBJ2-7
CASSPDRVDEEQYF
TGTGCCAGCAGCCCTGACAGGGTAGATGAGGAGCAGTACTTC
>.|.|TRBV11-2|TRBJ2-5
CASSLTAQETQYF
TGTGCCAGCAGCCTAACCGCCCAAGAGACCCAGTACTTC
>.|.|TRBV18|TRBJ1-5
CASSDSFNQPQHF
TGTGCCAGCTCAGACAGTTTCAATCAGCCCCAGCATTTT
>.|.|TRBV6-6|TRBJ2-7
CASSSGNEQYF
TGTGCCAGCAGTTCGGGGAACGAGCAGTACTTC
>.|.|TRBV5-5|TRBJ1-6
CASRNYEGDWGPLHF
TGTGCCAGCAGAAATTACGAGGGGGATTGGGGACCCCTCCACTTT
>.|TRBD1|TRBV5-4|TRBJ1-2
CASSLGDRGRADYGYTF
TGTGCCAGCAGCTTGGGGGACAGGGGGCGAGCGGACTATGGCTACACCTTC
>.|.|TRBV18|TRBJ1-1
CASSLGLVTEAFF
TGTGCCAGCTCCTTAGGTCTAGTCACTGAAGCTTTCTTT
>.|.|TRBV14|TRBJ1-1
CASSQNIYTEAFF
TGTGCCAGCAGCCAAAACATTTACACTGAAGCTTTCTTT
>.|TRBD2|TRBV4-3|TRBJ2-1
CASSQELLAGGWQFF
TGCGCCAGCAGCCAAGAACTGCTAGCGGGGGGGTGGCAGTTCTTC
>few|.|TRBV11-2|TRBJ2-7
CASSPDRPYEQYF
TGTGCCAGCAGCCCCGACAGGCCCTACGAGCAGTACTTC
>.|TRBD2|TRBV18|TRBJ2-1
CASSPRTSGGAYNEQFF
TGTGCCAGCTCACCGAGGACTAGCGGGGGGGCGTACAATGAGCAGTTCTTC
>.|.|TRBV6-6|TRBJ2-7
CASSPVEFGEQYF
TGTGCCAGCAGCCCGGTAGAGTTTGGCGAGCAGTACTTC
>few|.|TRBV2|TRBJ1-2
CASSGGYGYTF
TGTGCCAGCAGCGGGGGATATGGCTACACCTTC
>.|TRBD2|TRBV15|TRBJ2-5
CATSKELAEETQYF
TGTGCCACCAGCAAAGAACTAGCGGAAGAGACCCAGTACTTC
>.|.|TRBV6-6|TRBJ2-5
CASSSPRGGGQETQYF
TGTGCCAGCAGTTCTCCCAGGGGTGGGGGCCAAGAGACCCAGTACTTC
>once|.|TRBV5-6|TRBJ1-1
CASRATGKNTEAFF
TGTGCCAGCAGAGCTACAGGGAAGAACACTGAAGCTTTCTTT
>.|TRBD2|TRBV11-3|TRBJ2-5
CASSRGSGVGETQYF
TGTGCCAGCAGCCGGGGTAGCGGGGTAGGGGAGACCCAGTACTTC
>.|TRBD2|TRBV29-1|TRBJ2-3
CSARPLAGVVDTQYF
TGCAGCGCTCGACCACTAGCGGGGGTGGTAGATACGCAGTATTTT
>.|TRBD1|TRBV27|TRBJ2-4
CASSLFGVKDRGRGNIQYF
TGTGCCAGCAGTTTATTCGGGGTTAAAGACAGGGGGCGCGGAAACATTCAGTACTTC
>.|TRBD2|TRBV15|TRBJ2-3
CATSRDSAGLGTQYF
TGTGCCACCAGCAGAGATTCAGCGGGGTTAGGGACGCAGTATTTT
>.|.|TRBV6-1|TRBJ1-4
CASSGQSANEKLFF
TGTGCCAGCAGTGGACAGTCGGCTAATGAAAAACTGTTTTTT
>.|TRBD2|TRBV6-5|TRBJ2-7
CASSYPKGGGLYEQYF
TGTGCCAGCAGTTACCCCAAGGGCGGGGGGCTCTACGAGCAGTACTTC
>.|TRBD1|TRBV11-2|TRBJ2-2
CASSPRRQGTGELFF
TGTGCCAGCAGCCCCAGAAGACAGGGAACCGGGGAGCTGTTTTTT
>.|TRBD1|TRBV30|TRBJ2-1
CAWDLGDRGVYNEQFF
TGTGCCTGGGACCTGGGGGACAGAGGGGTTTACAATGAGCAGTTCTTC
>.|.|TRBV30|TRBJ2-7
CAWSHQGYEQYF
TGTGCCTGGAGTCACCAGGGCTACGAGCAGTACTTC
>.|TRBD1|TRBV6-5|TRBJ1-6
CASKRQGMSGSPLHF
TGTGCCAGCAAAAGACAGGGAATGAGTGGTTCACCCCTCCACTTT
>.|.|TRBV10-2|TRBJ2-3
CASSEYRGTDTQYF
TGCGCCAGCAGTGAGTACCGGGGCACAGATACGCAGTATTTT
>few|.|TRBV7-2|TRBJ2-7
CASSLGPGVLAVQYF
TGTGCCAGCAGCTTAGGCCCAGGGGTTCTTGCTGTGCAGTACTTC
>.|TRBD1|TRBV7-9|TRBJ1-6
CASSLGQGGHNSPLHF
TGTGCCAGCAGCTTAGGTCAGGGGGGACATAATTCACCCCTCCACTTT
>.|.|TRBV18|TRBJ1-1
CASSNNVRSTNTEAFF
TGTGCCAGCTCGAATAACGTGCGGTCTACGAACACTGAAGCTTTCTTT
>.|.|TRBV18|TRBJ2-3
CASSPPQGPDTQYF
TGTGCCAGCTCACCACCCCAGGGGCCAGATACGCAGTATTTT
>.|.|TRBV4-1|TRBJ1-4
CASSQGGEKLFF
TGCGCCAGCAGCCAGGGGGGGGAAAAACTGTTTTTT
>.|.|TRBV18|TRBJ1-6
CASSPPRVQTPQPLHF
TGTGCCAGCTCACCACCGAGAGTCCAGACACCCCAGCCCCTCCACTTT
>.|.|TRBV11-2|TRBJ2-1
CASSSDRIEYNEQFF
TGTGCCAGCAGCTCTGACAGGATCGAATACAATGAGCAGTTCTTC
>.|.|TRBV11-3|TRBJ1-2
CASSLRPGMGYTF
TGTGCCAGCAGCTTGAGACCGGGAATGGGCTACACCTTC
>.|TRBD1|TRBV5-1|TRBJ2-3
CASSAGQGASDTQYF
TGCGCCAGCAGCGCGGGACAGGGTGCCTCAGATACGCAGTATTTT
>.|TRBD2|TRBV2|TRBJ2-5
CASSARATSGGAEETQYF
TGTGCCAGCAGCGCCCGAGCCACTAGCGGGGGGGCCGAAGAGACCCAGTACTTC